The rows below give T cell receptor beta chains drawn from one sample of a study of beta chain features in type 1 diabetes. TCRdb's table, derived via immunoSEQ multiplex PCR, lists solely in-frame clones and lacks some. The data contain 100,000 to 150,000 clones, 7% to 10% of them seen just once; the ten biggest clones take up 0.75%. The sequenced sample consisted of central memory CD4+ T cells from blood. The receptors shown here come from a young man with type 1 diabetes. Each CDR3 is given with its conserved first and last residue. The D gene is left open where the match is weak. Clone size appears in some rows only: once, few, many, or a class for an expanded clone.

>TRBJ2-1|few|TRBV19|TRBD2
CASSITSGGYEQFF
TGTGCCAGTAGTATAACTAGCGGGGGTTATGAGCAGTTCTTC
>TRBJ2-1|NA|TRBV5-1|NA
CASSFSPQGEYNEQFF
TGCGCCAGCAGCTTTTCCCCACAGGGCGAATACAATGAGCAGTTCTTC
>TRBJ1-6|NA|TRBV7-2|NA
CASSLLGGSNSPLHF
TGTGCCAGCAGCTTATTAGGGGGATCTAATTCACCCCTCCACTTT
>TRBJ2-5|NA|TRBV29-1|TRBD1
CSVGTGGGQETQYF
TGCAGCGTGGGGACAGGGGGCGGCCAAGAGACCCAGTACTTC
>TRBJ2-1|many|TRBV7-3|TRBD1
CASSPGDSINEQFF
TGTGCCAGCAGCCCAGGGGACAGTATCAATGAGCAGTTCTTC
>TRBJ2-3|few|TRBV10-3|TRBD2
CAIRDFGGGGASDTQYF
TGTGCCATCAGAGACTTTGGTGGCGGGGGGGCATCAGATACGCAGTATTTT
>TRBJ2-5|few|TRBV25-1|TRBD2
CASSETSGGGETQYF
TGTGCCAGCAGTGAGACTAGCGGGGGAGGGGAGACCCAGTACTTC
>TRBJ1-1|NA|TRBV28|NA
CASSSQGTREAFF
TGTGCCAGCAGCTCCCAGGGAACTCGTGAAGCTTTCTTT
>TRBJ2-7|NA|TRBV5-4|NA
CASSRGLEREQYF
TGTGCCAGCAGCCGGGGACTCGAAAGGGAGCAGTACTTC
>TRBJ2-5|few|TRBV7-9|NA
CASSSFGTEETQYF
TGTGCCAGCAGCTCCTTCGGGACTGAAGAGACCCAGTACTTC
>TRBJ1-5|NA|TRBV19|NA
CASSIRGSNQPQHF
TGTGCCAGTAGTATTCGGGGGAGCAATCAGCCCCAGCATTTT
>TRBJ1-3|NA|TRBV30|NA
CALYTGTIYF
TGTGCCTTATATACGGGGACCATATATTTT
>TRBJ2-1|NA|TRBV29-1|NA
CSVLIPGNEQFF
TGCAGCGTCCTAATCCCCGGGAATGAGCAGTTCTTC
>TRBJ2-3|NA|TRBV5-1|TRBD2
CASRLYGGGSWSTDTQYF
TGCGCCAGCAGACTCTACGGGGGGGGTTCTTGGAGCACAGATACGCAGTATTTT
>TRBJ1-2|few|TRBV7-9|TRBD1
CASSSWDRNYGYTF
TGTGCCAGCAGCTCATGGGACAGAAACTATGGCTACACCTTC
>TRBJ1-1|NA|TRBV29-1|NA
CSVADSYTEAFF
TGCAGCGTGGCGGACAGTTACACTGAAGCTTTCTTT
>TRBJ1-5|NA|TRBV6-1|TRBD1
CASTGQGSQPQHF
TGTGCCAGCACGGGACAGGGATCCCAGCCCCAGCATTTT
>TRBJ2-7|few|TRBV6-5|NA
CASSYSYYDSYEQYF
TGTGCCAGCAGTTACTCCTACTACGACTCCTACGAGCAGTACTTC
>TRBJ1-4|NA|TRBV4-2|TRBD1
CASSQEPDRGTNEKLFF
TGTGCCAGCAGCCAAGAGCCGGACAGGGGCACTAATGAAAAACTGTTTTTT
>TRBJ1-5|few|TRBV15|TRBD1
CATSRAGTGGIYQPQHF
TGTGCCACCAGCAGAGCCGGGACAGGGGGGATTTATCAGCCCCAGCATTTT
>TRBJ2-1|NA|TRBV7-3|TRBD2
CASSLMVAGDNEQFF
TGTGCCAGCAGCTTGATGGTAGCGGGGGACAATGAGCAGTTCTTC
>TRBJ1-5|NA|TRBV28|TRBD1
CASWTGDQPQHF
TGTGCCAGCTGGACAGGGGATCAGCCCCAGCATTTT
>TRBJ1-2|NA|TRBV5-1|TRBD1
CASSFQGDYGYTF
TGCGCCAGCAGTTTCCAGGGGGACTATGGCTACACCTTC
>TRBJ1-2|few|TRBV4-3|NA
CASSQKSGDGGYTF
TGCGCCAGCAGCCAAAAGTCGGGGGACGGCGGCTACACCTTC
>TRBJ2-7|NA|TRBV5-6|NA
CASSRKGRGRYEQYF
TGTGCCAGCAGCCGGAAGGGCAGGGGGAGGTACGAGCAGTACTTC
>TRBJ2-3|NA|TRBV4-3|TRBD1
CASSPTGGFSTDTQYF
TGCGCCAGCAGCCCGACAGGGGGGTTCAGCACAGATACGCAGTATTTT
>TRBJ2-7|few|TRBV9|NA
CASSPRTGRVSYEQYF
TGTGCCAGCAGCCCGCGGACAGGGAGGGTTTCCTACGAGCAGTACTTC
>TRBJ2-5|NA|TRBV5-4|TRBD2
CASSGGGKETQYF
TGTGCCAGCAGCGGCGGGGGGAAAGAGACCCAGTACTTC
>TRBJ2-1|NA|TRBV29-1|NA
CSAGRASSYNEQFF
TGCAGCGCCGGTCGAGCGTCCTCCTACAATGAGCAGTTCTTC
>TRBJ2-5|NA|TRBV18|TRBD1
CASSPLREDRVGETQYF
TGTGCCAGCTCACCCCTCCGAGAAGACAGGGTGGGGGAGACCCAGTACTTC
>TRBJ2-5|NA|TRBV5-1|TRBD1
CASSAQGGSQETQYF
TGCGCCAGCAGCGCACAGGGGGGTAGTCAAGAGACCCAGTACTTC
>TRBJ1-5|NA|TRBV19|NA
CASRLDVDSHRPNQPQHF
TGTGCCAGTAGGCTCGATGTCGACAGCCACCGACCCAATCAGCCCCAGCATTTT
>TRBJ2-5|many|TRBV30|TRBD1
CAWGQGETQYF
TGTGCCTGGGGACAGGGAGAGACCCAGTACTTC
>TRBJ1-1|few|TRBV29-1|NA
CSVADSVGNTEAFF
TGCAGCGTAGCGGACAGCGTTGGAAACACTGAAGCTTTCTTT
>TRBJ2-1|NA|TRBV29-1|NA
CSGKITGFRGNEQFF
TGCAGCGGGAAAATTACAGGGTTCCGAGGCAATGAGCAGTTCTTC
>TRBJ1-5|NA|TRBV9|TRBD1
CASSVEEDRVVPGEYSNQPQHF
TGTGCCAGCAGCGTAGAGGAGGACAGGGTGGTTCCTGGAGAATATAGCAATCAGCCCCAGCATTTT
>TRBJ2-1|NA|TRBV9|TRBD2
CASGKLGGASDEQFF
TGTGCCAGCGGTAAACTCGGGGGGGCCAGTGATGAGCAGTTCTTC
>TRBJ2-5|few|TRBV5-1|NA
CASSLSGVGSLETQYF
TGCGCCAGCAGCTTGTCGGGAGTGGGATCATTGGAGACCCAGTACTTC
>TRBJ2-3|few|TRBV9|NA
CASSVHPREDTQYF
TGTGCCAGCAGCGTACATCCTCGGGAAGATACGCAGTATTTT
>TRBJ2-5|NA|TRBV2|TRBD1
CASSETPRTGQETQYF
TGTGCCAGCAGTGAGACCCCCCGGACAGGACAAGAGACCCAGTACTTC
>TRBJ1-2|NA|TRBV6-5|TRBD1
CASSATGDYGYTF
TGTGCCAGCAGTGCGACAGGGGACTATGGCTACACCTTC
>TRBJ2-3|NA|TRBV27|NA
CASSWEGTDTQYF
TGTGCCAGCAGTTGGGAGGGCACAGATACGCAGTATTTT
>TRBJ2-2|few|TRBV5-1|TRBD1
CASSPGTGAGELFF
TGCGCCAGCAGCCCTGGGACAGGTGCCGGGGAGCTGTTTTTT
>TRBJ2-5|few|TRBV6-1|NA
CAISESGLETQYF
TGTGCCATCAGTGAGTCGGGATTGGAGACCCAGTACTTC
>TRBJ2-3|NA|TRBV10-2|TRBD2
CASSRTSGTDTQYF
TGCGCCAGCAGCCGGACTAGCGGCACAGATACGCAGTATTTT
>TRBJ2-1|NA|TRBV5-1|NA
CASSKATANNEQFF
TGCGCCAGCAGCAAAGCGACAGCTAACAATGAGCAGTTCTTC
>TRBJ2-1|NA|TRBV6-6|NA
CASSYSGEFYNEQFF
TGTGCCAGCAGTTACTCAGGGGAATTCTACAATGAGCAGTTCTTC
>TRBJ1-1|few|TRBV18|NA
CASSPPWGVNTEAFF
TGTGCCAGCTCACCACCGTGGGGGGTGAACACTGAAGCTTTCTTT
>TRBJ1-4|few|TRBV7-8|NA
CASSLHRALGTNEKLFF
TGTGCCAGCAGCCTACACAGGGCCCTGGGGACTAATGAAAAACTGTTTTTT
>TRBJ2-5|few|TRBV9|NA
CASSVDRTQETQYF
TGTGCCAGCAGCGTAGACAGGACCCAAGAGACCCAGTACTTC
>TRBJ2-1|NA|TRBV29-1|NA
CSVEDLRYNEQFF
TGCAGCGTTGAGGACTTACGTTACAATGAGCAGTTCTTC
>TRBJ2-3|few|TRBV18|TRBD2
CASSPPGLARGGDTQYF
TGTGCCAGCTCACCTCCAGGACTAGCCCGCGGAGGAGATACGCAGTATTTT